This TCR beta chain was sequenced during a study of cytomegalovirus exposure and HLA in healthy donors. 60 Vbeta and 13 Jbeta primers were used in PCR. Method: immunoSEQ multiplex PCR; TCRdb's copy keeps in-frame clones and lacks some. Of approximately 190,000 clones in the sample, about 81% were seen once. Unmatched junction bases numbered 6, after V lost 1 base and J lost 3 bases. Germline V gives CDR1 SGHDT, CDR2 YYEEEE. The CDR3 covers 15 residues. This clonotype was sampled from a woman in her forties or fifties in good health and CMV-seropositive. J is TRBJ2-5 and V is TRBV5-6, with 7 bases that match TRBD1. Input material: PBMCs. The chain's CDR3 is CASSLTGEKEETQYF. The CDR3 nucleotides are TGTGCCAGCAGCTTGACAGGGGAGAAGGAAGAGACCCAGTACTTC.